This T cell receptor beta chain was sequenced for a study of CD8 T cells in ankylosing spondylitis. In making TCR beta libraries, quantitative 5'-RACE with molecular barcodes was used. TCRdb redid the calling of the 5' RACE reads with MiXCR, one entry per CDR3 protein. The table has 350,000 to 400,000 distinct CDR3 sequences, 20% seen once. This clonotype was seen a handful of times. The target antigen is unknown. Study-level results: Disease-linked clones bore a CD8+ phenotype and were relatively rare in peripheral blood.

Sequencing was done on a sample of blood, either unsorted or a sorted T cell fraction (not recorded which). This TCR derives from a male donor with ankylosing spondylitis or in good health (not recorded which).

The CDR3 DNA is TGTGCCAGCAGCCACCCGGGAGGAGGCAATGAGCAGTTCTTC. This encodes CASSHPGGGNEQFF. V is TRBV6-1 and J is TRBJ2-1, with 7 bases identical to TRBD2. CDR3 length equals 14 residues. Germline assignment: CDR1 MNHNS and CDR2 SASEGT. V trimming: 6 bases; J trimming: 6 bases; junction bases outside the gene matches: 8.